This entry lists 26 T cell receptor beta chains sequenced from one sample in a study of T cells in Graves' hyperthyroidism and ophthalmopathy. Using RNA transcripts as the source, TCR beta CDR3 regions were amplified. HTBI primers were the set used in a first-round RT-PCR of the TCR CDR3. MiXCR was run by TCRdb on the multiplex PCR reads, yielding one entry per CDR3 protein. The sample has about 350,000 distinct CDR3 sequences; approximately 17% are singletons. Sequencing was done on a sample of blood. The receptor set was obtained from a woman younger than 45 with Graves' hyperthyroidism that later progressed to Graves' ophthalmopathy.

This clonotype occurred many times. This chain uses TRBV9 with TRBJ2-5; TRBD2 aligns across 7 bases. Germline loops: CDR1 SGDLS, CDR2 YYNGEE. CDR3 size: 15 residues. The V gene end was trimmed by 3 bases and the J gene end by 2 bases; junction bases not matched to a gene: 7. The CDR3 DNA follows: TGTGCCAGCAGCGGAACCGGGACTAAACAAGAGACCCAGTACTTC. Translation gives CASSGTGTKQETQYF.

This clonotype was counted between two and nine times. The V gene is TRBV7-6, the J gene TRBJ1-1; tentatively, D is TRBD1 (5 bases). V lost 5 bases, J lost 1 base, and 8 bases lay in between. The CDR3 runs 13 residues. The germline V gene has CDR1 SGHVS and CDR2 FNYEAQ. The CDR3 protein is CASSDTGNTEAFF. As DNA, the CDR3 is TGTGCCAGCAGCGATACAGGGAACACTGAAGCTTTCTTT.

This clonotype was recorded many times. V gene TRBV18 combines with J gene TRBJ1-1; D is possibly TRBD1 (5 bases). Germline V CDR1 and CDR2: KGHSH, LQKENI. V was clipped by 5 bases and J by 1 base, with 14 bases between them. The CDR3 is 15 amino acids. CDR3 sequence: CASSVGGGGNTEAFF. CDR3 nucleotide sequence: TGTGCCAGCTCAGTCGGCGGGGGAGGGAACACTGAAGCTTTCTTT.

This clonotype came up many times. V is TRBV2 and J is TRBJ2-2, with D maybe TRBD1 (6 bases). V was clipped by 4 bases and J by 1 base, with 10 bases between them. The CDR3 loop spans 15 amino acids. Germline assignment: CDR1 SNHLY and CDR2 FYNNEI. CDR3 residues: CASSAVRGNTGELFF. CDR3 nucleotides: TGTGCCAGCAGTGCAGTCAGGGGGAACACCGGGGAGCTGTTTTTT.

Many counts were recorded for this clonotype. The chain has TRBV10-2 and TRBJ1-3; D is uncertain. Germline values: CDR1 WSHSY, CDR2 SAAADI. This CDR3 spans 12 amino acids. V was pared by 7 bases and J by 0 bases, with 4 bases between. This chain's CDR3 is CASKHSGNTIYF. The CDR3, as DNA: TGCGCCAGCAAGCACTCTGGAAACACCATATATTTT.

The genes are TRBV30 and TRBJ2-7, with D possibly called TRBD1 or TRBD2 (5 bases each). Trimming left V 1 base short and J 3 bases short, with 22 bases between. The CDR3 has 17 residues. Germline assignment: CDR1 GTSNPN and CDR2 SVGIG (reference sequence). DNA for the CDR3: TGTGCCTGGAGTGGGGAGAACCGGGACGGATATAACTACGAGCAGTACTTC. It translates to CAWSGENRDGYNYEQYF.

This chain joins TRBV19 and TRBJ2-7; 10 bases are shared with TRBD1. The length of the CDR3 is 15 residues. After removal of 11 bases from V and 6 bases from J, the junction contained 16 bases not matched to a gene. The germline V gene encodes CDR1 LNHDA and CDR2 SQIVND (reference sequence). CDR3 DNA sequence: TGTGCCGGGAAATACTTCGGACAGGGGGTCCGCGAGCAGTACTTC. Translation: CAGKYFGQGVREQYF.

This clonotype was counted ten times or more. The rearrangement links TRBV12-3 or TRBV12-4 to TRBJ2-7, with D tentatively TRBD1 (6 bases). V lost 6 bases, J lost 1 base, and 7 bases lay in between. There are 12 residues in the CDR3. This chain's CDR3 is CASRTGSYEQYF. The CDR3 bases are TGTGCCAGCAGGACAGGTTCCTACGAGCAGTACTTC.

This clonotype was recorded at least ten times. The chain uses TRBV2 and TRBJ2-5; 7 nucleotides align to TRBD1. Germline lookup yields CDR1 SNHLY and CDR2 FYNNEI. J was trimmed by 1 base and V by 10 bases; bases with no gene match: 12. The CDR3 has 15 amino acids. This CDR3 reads CATQSRTGPQETQYF. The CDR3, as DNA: TGTGCCACTCAAAGCCGGACAGGACCCCAAGAGACCCAGTACTTC. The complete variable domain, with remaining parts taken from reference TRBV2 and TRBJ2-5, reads EPEVTQTPSHQVTQMGQEVILRCVPISNHLYFYWYRQILGQKVEFLVSFYNNEISEKSEIFDDQFSVERPDGSNFTLKIRSTKLEDSAMYFCATQSRTGPQETQYFGPGTRLLVL.

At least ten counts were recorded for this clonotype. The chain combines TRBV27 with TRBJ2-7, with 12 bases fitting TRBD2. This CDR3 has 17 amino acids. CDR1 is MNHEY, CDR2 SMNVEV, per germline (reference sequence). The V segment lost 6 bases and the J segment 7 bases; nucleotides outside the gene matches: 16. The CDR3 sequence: CASSPGLAGFESWEQYF. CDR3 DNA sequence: TGTGCCAGCAGCCCGGGACTAGCGGGCTTCGAGTCGTGGGAGCAGTACTTC.

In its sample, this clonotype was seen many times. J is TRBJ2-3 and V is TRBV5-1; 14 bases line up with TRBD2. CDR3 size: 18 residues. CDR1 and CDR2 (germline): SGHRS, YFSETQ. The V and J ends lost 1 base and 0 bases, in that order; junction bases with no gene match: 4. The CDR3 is CASSLTGLAGASTDTQYF. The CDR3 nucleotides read TGCGCCAGCAGCTTGACGGGACTAGCGGGAGCGAGCACAGATACGCAGTATTTT.

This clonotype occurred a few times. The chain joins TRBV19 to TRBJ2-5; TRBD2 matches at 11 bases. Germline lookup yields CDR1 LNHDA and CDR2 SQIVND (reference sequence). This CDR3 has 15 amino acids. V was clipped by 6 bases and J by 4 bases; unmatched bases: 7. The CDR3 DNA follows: TGTGCCAGTAGCTCCCTAACTAGCGGGAGAGAGACCCAGTACTTC. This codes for CASSSLTSGRETQYF.

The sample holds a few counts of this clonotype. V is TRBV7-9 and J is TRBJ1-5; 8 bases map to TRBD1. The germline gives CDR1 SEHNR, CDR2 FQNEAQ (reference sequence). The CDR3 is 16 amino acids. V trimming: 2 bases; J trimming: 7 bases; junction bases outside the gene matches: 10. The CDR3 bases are TGTGCCAGCAGCTTAACTGCAGGGGGCATCGGGCAGCCCCAGCATTTT. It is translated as CASSLTAGGIGQPQHF.

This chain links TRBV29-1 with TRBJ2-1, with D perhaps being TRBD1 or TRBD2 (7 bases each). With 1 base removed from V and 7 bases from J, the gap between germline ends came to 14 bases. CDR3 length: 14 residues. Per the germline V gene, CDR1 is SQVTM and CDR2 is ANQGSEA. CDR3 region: CSVEADREGNEQFF. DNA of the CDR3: TGCAGCGTTGAAGCCGACAGGGAGGGAAATGAGCAGTTCTTC.

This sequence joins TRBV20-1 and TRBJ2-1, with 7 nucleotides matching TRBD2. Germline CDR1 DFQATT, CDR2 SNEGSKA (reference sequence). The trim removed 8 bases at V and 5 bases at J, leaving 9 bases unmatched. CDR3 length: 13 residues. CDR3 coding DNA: TGCAGTCTTGAAAGCGGGGCCCACAATGAGCAGTTCTTC. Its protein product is CSLESGAHNEQFF.

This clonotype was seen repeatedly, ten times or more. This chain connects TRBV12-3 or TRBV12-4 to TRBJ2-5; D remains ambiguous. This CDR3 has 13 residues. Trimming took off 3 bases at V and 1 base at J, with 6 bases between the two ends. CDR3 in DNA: TGTGCCAGCAGTTTCGCCGGCCAAGAGACCCAGTACTTC. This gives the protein CASSFAGQETQYF.

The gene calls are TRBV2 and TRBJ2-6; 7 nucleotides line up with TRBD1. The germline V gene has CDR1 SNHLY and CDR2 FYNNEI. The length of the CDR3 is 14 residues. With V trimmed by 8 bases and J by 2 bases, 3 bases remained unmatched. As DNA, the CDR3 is TGTGCCAGCGGGCAGGGGGCTGGGGCCAACGTCCTGACTTTC. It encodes CASGQGAGANVLTF.

CDR3 loop: CASSPGAVGELFF. CDR3 DNA: TGTGCCAGCAGTCCCGGAGCCGTCGGGGAGCTGTTTTTT. The chain employs TRBV6-1 and TRBJ2-2; D remains unclear. The CDR3 runs 13 residues. Germline loops: CDR1 MNHNS, CDR2 SASEGT. Trimming left V 5 bases short and J 7 bases short, with 11 bases between.

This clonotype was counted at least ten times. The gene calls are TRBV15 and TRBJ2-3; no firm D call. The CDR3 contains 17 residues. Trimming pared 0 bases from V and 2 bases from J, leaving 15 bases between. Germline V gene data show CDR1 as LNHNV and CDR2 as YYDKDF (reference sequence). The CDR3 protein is CATSRDPPGRTTDTQYF. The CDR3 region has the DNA TGTGCCACCAGCAGAGATCCCCCGGGCCGGACCACAGATACGCAGTATTTT.

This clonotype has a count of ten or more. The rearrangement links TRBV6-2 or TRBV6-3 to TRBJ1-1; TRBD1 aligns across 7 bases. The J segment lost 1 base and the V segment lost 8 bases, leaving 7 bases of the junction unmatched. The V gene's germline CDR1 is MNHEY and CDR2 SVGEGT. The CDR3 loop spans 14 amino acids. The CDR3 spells CASARGYGNTEAFF. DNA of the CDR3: TGTGCCAGCGCCAGGGGGTACGGGAACACTGAAGCTTTCTTT.

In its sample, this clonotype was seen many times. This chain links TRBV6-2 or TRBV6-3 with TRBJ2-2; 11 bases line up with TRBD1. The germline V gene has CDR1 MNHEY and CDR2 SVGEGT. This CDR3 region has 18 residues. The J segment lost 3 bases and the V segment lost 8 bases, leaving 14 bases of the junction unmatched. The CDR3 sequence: CASLPAPGQGVYTGELFF. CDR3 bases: TGTGCCAGCCTACCAGCCCCGGGACAGGGGGTTTACACCGGGGAGCTGTTTTTT.

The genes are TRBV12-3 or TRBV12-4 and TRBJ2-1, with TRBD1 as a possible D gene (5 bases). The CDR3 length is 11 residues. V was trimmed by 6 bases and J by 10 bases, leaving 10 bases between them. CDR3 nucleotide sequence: TGTGCCAGCAGCTATCGACAGGAGCAGTTCTTC. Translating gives CASSYRQEQFF.

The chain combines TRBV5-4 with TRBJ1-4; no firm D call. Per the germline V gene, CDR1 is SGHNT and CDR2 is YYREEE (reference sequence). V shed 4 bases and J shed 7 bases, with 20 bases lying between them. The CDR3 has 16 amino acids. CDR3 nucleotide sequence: TGTGCCAGCAGCCCGGGAGTGGCGGGAAATGGTGAAAAACTGTTTTTT. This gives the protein CASSPGVAGNGEKLFF.

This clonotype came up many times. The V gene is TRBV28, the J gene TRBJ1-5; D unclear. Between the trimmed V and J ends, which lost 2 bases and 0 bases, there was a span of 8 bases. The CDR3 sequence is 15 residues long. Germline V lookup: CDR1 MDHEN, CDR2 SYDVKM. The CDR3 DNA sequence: TGTGCCAGCAGTTTAGGACCCTATAGCAATCAGCCCCAGCATTTT. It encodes CASSLGPYSNQPQHF.

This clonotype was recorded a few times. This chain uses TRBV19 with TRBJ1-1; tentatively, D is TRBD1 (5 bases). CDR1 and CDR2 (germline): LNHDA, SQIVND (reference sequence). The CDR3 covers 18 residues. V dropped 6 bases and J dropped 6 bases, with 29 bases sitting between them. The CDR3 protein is CASSPRGGVKPLYAEAFF. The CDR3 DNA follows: TGTGCCAGTAGCCCCCGGGGAGGGGTCAAGCCGCTTTACGCTGAAGCTTTCTTT.

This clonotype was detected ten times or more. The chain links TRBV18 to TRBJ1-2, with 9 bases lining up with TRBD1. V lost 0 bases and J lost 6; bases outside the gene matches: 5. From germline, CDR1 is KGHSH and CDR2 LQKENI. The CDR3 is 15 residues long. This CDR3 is CASSPPGTGKDGYTF. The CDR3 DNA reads TGTGCCAGCTCACCACCGGGGACAGGGAAGGATGGCTACACCTTC.